Below are 3 T cell receptor beta chains sequenced from a single sample in a study of cytomegalovirus exposure and HLA in healthy donors. Primers: 60 Vbeta forward and 13 Jbeta reverse. The repertoire was sequenced with immunoSEQ multiplex PCR; TCRdb's copy has only in-frame clones and lacks some. Among 100,000 to 120,000 clones, approximately 80% were seen once, and the ten largest hold around 5.8%. Sequencing input: PBMCs. The receptor source for this set is a woman aged 25 to 39 in good health and CMV-seropositive.

The chain recombines TRBV6-5 with TRBJ2-6; no clear D. Germline-derived CDR1 and CDR2 are MNHEY and SVGAGI. V was shortened by 8 bases and J by 0 bases, with 8 bases between the two germline ends. This CDR3 region has 14 residues. The CDR3 spells CASSGISGANVLTF. In DNA form, the CDR3 reads TGTGCCAGCTCAGGCATCTCTGGGGCCAACGTCCTGACTTTC.

Comments on this clone: The identical CDR3 is also encoded by other nucleotide sequences in the sample. This chain joins TRBV5-1 and TRBJ2-7; D gene ambiguous. Trimming took 2 bases from V and 2 from J, leaving 8 bases between them. The germline V gene has CDR1 SGHRS and CDR2 YFSETQ. The CDR3 runs to 13 residues. CDR3 bases: TGCGCCAGCAGCTTAGAACAGACCTACGAGCAGTACTTC. Translating gives CASSLEQTYEQYF.

The chain combines TRBV7-9 with TRBJ2-5; unclear D gene. V was trimmed by 6 bases and J by 0 bases, leaving 11 bases between them. The CDR3 contains 14 residues. Per germline, CDR1 SEHNR and CDR2 FQNEAQ (reference sequence). The CDR3 is CASSPILYQETQYF. For the CDR3, the DNA is TGTGCCAGCAGTCCAATACTGTACCAAGAGACCCAGTACTTC.